A selection of T cell receptor beta chains follows, all from one sample in a study of blood T cell repertoires in COVID-19. TCRdb's copy holds only in-frame clones and misses some; the assay was immunoSEQ multiplex PCR. The sample shows more than 250,000 clones, 86% of them seen only once. The material sequenced was PBMCs or T cells enriched from blood (not recorded which). These receptors all stem from a woman under 30 who had recovered from COVID-19. Both conserved end residues are trimmed from each CDR3.

ASSLQGINQPQH | TRBJ1-5 | TRBV18
ASSQGGGRVREQY | TRBJ2-7 | TRBV14
ASRTRGLRTYEQY | TRBJ2-7 | TRBV19
ASSRSGQNNEQF | TRBJ2-1 | TRBV7-2
ATDPGGATNEKLF | TRBJ1-4 | TRBV6-5
ASRSGQTTATNEKLF | TRBJ1-4 | TRBV2
ASSSAGTAYNEQF | TRBJ2-1 | TRBV2
ASSLVVAGAGNTIY | TRBJ1-3 | TRBV7-2
ASSDSTSGGGTDTQY | TRBJ2-3 | TRBV6-4
ATSSGDGYT | TRBJ1-2 | TRBV24-1
ASSLGRGRYEQY | TRBJ2-7 | TRBV27
AWSEGSGQPQH | TRBJ1-5 | TRBV30
ASTEPGLTNTEAF | TRBJ1-1 | TRBV11-3
ASSLGAPYNEQF | TRBJ2-1 | TRBV5-4
ASTPEAVSNEKLF | TRBJ1-4 | TRBV7-9
ASSQRGEAYGYT | TRBJ1-2 | TRBV4-1
ASSLGTSNQPQH | TRBJ1-5 | TRBV28
ASSRTPDGLDTEAF | TRBJ1-1 | TRBV3-1/TRBV3-2
ASRGGAEEELF | TRBJ2-2 | TRBV2
ASRTKQGAIFYEQY | TRBJ2-7 | TRBV27
ASSRDSSSYEQY | TRBJ2-7 | TRBV5-4
SVRQVANSPLH | TRBJ1-6 | TRBV29-1
ASSLAAPTGNTEAF | TRBJ1-1 | TRBV11-2
ASSPGLAGGREQY | TRBJ2-7 | TRBV7-2
ASSLLASSSYNEQF | TRBJ2-1 | TRBV27
ASSQGNGRTKNSPLH | TRBJ1-6 | TRBV4-1
ASSLGRPGAEQY | TRBJ2-7 | TRBV5-1
SVGKLLVKTQY | TRBJ2-5 | TRBV29-1
ASSTRGTRVGETQY | TRBJ2-5 | TRBV5-4
ASSHPVTGRTGELF | TRBJ2-2 | TRBV4-1
ASSQTYYNEQF | TRBJ2-1 | TRBV6-5
ASSQDLKGRGLSGYT | TRBJ1-2 | TRBV4-3
ASSSYRAGTDTQY | TRBJ2-3 | TRBV14
SARGGGKLF | TRBJ1-4 | TRBV20-1
ASSPSGRSSYTEAF | TRBJ1-1 | TRBV7-9
ASSLGRGQKF | TRBJ2-1 | TRBV11-2
ASRILAGGPNEQF | TRBJ2-1 | TRBV6-5
ASTSTSDVYNEQF | TRBJ2-1 | TRBV6-5
ATSRVLVGIAGVLDEQF | TRBJ2-1 | TRBV15
ASSILAGGNNEQF | TRBJ2-1 | TRBV19
ASSRQGAEAF | TRBJ1-1 | TRBV27
ASEASNSPLH | TRBJ1-6 | TRBV6-5
ASSVGVQVNEQF | TRBJ2-1 | TRBV9
ASRNSGGYNEQF | TRBJ2-1 | TRBV14
ASSSGGGSSYEQY | TRBJ2-7 | TRBV28
ASSQQRQWGVVAGELF | TRBJ2-2 | TRBV3-1/TRBV3-2
ASSTGVGASPDEQY | TRBJ2-7 | TRBV19
ASADRDLRGQY | TRBJ2-7 | TRBV28
ASSSQGASYGYT | TRBJ1-2 | TRBV2
ATSGLTENTEAF | TRBJ1-1 | TRBV15
ASSASSYEQY | TRBJ2-7 | TRBV2